Listed below are T cell receptor beta chains from one sample, sequenced in a study of cytomegalovirus exposure and HLA in healthy donors. Generated by immunoSEQ multiplex PCR, the TCRdb table keeps only in-frame clones and is missing some. The sample lists tens of thousands of clones, approximately 71% occurring once. The sample was PBMCs. The receptors were gathered from a man aged 55 to 70 in good health and CMV-seropositive. The CDR3 runs from the conserved cysteine through the conserved F or W. A D gene is named only where the DNA matches it firmly. Not every row has a clone size; where given, it reads once, few, many or a size class.

j_call d_call clone_size v_call cdr3_nt cdr3_aa
TRBJ2-7 . . TRBV7-9 TGTGCCAGCAGCCCCTCCCGGGACACTTACGAGCAGTACTTC CASSPSRDTYEQYF
TRBJ1-1 . . TRBV4-1 TGCGCCAGCAGCCAAGATCAGGTTACGACTGAAGCTTTCTTT CASSQDQVTTEAFF
TRBJ1-2 TRBD1 few TRBV4-1 TGCGCCAGCAGCCAGGGCCGCGTGGAGGGGGCGAAAGGCTACACCTTC CASSQGRVEGAKGYTF
TRBJ2-4 . . TRBV7-2 TGTGCCAGCAGCCCGTCCTACGTTGAGGCCAAAAACATTCAGTACTTC CASSPSYVEAKNIQYF
TRBJ2-7 . . TRBV19 TGTGCCAGTAGTTTTGGGGAGTCCTACGAGCAGTACTTC CASSFGESYEQYF
TRBJ2-5 TRBD2 . TRBV6-1 TGTGCCAGCAGTGAACGATCGCGGGAGGCCCGGACCCAGTACTTC CASSERSREARTQYF
TRBJ2-1 TRBD2 . TRBV9 TGTGCCAGCAGCTCAAACCCCTTCTTGACTAGCGGTGACTACAATGAGCAGTTCTTC CASSSNPFLTSGDYNEQFF
TRBJ2-7 . . TRBV7-2 TGTGCCAGCAGCTCCGACAGGACCTACGAGCAGTACTTC CASSSDRTYEQYF
TRBJ2-2 . . TRBV7-6 TGTGCCAGCAGCCCGCGGGGAGGGGGTTCCACCGGGGAGCTGTTTTTT CASSPRGGGSTGELFF
TRBJ1-1 TRBD1 . TRBV19 TGTGCCAGTAGTATCCGACAGGGGCCCACTGAAGCTTTCTTT CASSIRQGPTEAFF
TRBJ1-1 TRBD1 few TRBV5-4 TGTGCCAGCAGCCCCCGACAGGGACGAACTGAAGCTTTCTTT CASSPRQGRTEAFF
TRBJ2-5 TRBD2 . TRBV7-8 TGTGCCAGCAGCTTAGGAGCGGGAGGAGAGACCCAGTACTTC CASSLGAGGETQYF
TRBJ2-2 . . TRBV27 TGTGCCAGCAGTTTAGGCGGCCGCGGGGAGCTGTTTTTT CASSLGGRGELFF
TRBJ1-5 TRBD1 . TRBV4-2 TGTGCCAGCAGCCAGGGACTCGTTACAGGGGTTTATAGCAATCAGCCCCAGCATTTT CASSQGLVTGVYSNQPQHF
TRBJ2-3 TRBD1 . TRBV29-1 TGCAGCGTGGCCGGGACAGGCACAGATACGCAGTATTTT CSVAGTGTDTQYF
TRBJ1-5 TRBD1 . TRBV19 TGTGCCAGTAGTATGCTGAGACAGGGAAGCAATCAGCCCCAGCATTTT CASSMLRQGSNQPQHF
TRBJ1-1 TRBD1 once TRBV7-9 TGTGCCAGCAGCCCCCGGGACAGGGGGCGAGCTTTCTTT CASSPRDRGRAFF
TRBJ2-7 . . TRBV7-8 TGTGCCAGCAGCTTAGGACAGCTCTACGAGCAGTACTTC CASSLGQLYEQYF
TRBJ2-6 TRBD1 once TRBV9 TGTGCCAGCAGCCCCGTTACGACAGGGCGAGGGGCCAACGTCCTGACTTTC CASSPVTTGRGANVLTF
TRBJ1-2 . . TRBV7-9 TGTGCCAGCAGCCCCACCAGTTCCAACTATGGCTACACCTTC CASSPTSSNYGYTF
TRBJ2-3 TRBD2 . TRBV14 TGTGCCAGCAGCGATAGAGCGGGGGGGCCTCCAGATACGCAGTATTTT CASSDRAGGPPDTQYF
TRBJ1-3 . once TRBV2 TGTGCCAGCAGTGCGGTTAGCTCTGGAAACACCATATATTTT CASSAVSSGNTIYF
TRBJ2-3 . . TRBV18 TGTGCCAGCTCACGGCTCATGAGCACAGATACGCAGTATTTT CASSRLMSTDTQYF
TRBJ2-5 TRBD1 . TRBV11-2 TGTGCCAGCAGAACCAGGGGGCGTACGGAAGAGACCCAGTACTTC CASRTRGRTEETQYF
TRBJ1-5 . . TRBV5-6 TGTGCCAGCAGCTTGGGACAGCTCAATCAGCCCCAGCATTTT CASSLGQLNQPQHF
TRBJ1-2 . . TRBV29-1 TGCAGCGTTGGGACAACGAACTATGGCTACACCTTC CSVGTTNYGYTF
TRBJ2-2 TRBD1 . TRBV29-1 TGCAGCGTTGAAGATGTATGGGGACAGAGCTCAACCGGGGAGCTGTTTTTT CSVEDVWGQSSTGELFF
TRBJ2-7 TRBD1 . TRBV11-2 TGTGCCAGCAGCCCGGGACAGGGGGGTTACGAGCAGTACTTC CASSPGQGGYEQYF
TRBJ1-1 . . TRBV5-8 TGTGCCAGCAGCCCCGGACACAGGGTATCTCAAGCTTTCTTT CASSPGHRVSQAFF
TRBJ1-2 . . TRBV19 TGTGCCAGTAGTATGGAGATTTTCGACTATGGCTACACCTTC CASSMEIFDYGYTF
TRBJ2-1 . . TRBV5-5 TGTGCCAGCAGCTTGAGCGAAAGTGAGCAGTTCTTC CASSLSESEQFF
TRBJ1-1 TRBD1 few TRBV29-1 TGCAGCGGCGGACAGGGTGAGACTGAAGCTTTCTTT CSGGQGETEAFF
TRBJ1-6 TRBD1 . TRBV6-6 TGTGCCAGCACCCTTCGGGGACAGCGCAATTCACCCCTCCACTTT CASTLRGQRNSPLHF
TRBJ2-1 TRBD1 . TRBV7-8 TGTGCCAGCAGCACCAGACAGGGAACCTACAATGAGCAGTTCTTC CASSTRQGTYNEQFF
TRBJ2-3 TRBD2 . TRBV14 TGTGCCAGCAGCCGATTGACTAGCGGGGGACAGGATACGCAGTATTTT CASSRLTSGGQDTQYF
TRBJ1-5 TRBD1 . TRBV10-2 TGCGCCAGCAGTGAGTCGACAGGGGGTAATCAGCCCCAGCATTTT CASSESTGGNQPQHF
TRBJ1-6 . . TRBV5-8 TGTGCCAGCAGCTTGGAACAGAACCTTGCACCCCTCCACTTT CASSLEQNLAPLHF
TRBJ2-1 . . TRBV11-3 TGTGCCAGCAGCTTAGGGGCGGGGTCCTACAATGAGCAGTTCTTC CASSLGAGSYNEQFF
TRBJ2-7 TRBD1 few TRBV7-9 TGTGCCAGCAGCCCCATTAGACAGGGAGAGCAGTACTTC CASSPIRQGEQYF
TRBJ1-6 . . TRBV5-6 TGTGCCAGCAGTACAGGATCTTATAATTCACCCCTCCACTTT CASSTGSYNSPLHF
TRBJ2-7 . . TRBV19 TGTGCCAGTAGTATAACTAGCAACGCCTACGAGCAGTACTTC CASSITSNAYEQYF
TRBJ2-7 TRBD1 . TRBV10-1 TGCGCCAGCAGTGAGACCGCAGGGGGCCGAGGCGAGCAGTACTTC CASSETAGGRGEQYF
TRBJ1-1 . once TRBV2 TGTGCCAGCAGCGAAACGACAGTCACTGAAGCTTTCTTT CASSETTVTEAFF
TRBJ1-1 TRBD1 once TRBV5-1 TGCGCCAGCAGCGAACAGGGGACTGAAGCTTTCTTT CASSEQGTEAFF
TRBJ1-1 . . TRBV18 TGTGCCAGCTCACCACGGGGGCAGAACACTGAAGCTTTCTTT CASSPRGQNTEAFF